Shown below are 24 T cell receptor beta chains from a single sample sequenced in a study of T cell changes during pregnancy in multiple sclerosis. Some clones are missing from TCRdb's copy, which holds only in-frame ones; the method was immunoSEQ multiplex PCR. The data show approximately 90,000 clones, with 85% to 95% seen just once and 0.7% to 1% held by the top ten. Sequencing used peripheral blood, obtained in the third trimester of pregnancy. Receptor source: a female donor with multiple sclerosis, enrolled in a pregnancy study.

The rearrangement uses TRBV5-8 and TRBJ2-5, with 8 bases lining up with TRBD1. Germline CDR1 reads SGHTS; CDR2 reads YDEGEE. V shed 3 bases, J shed 4 bases, and the junction held 2 bases outside the gene matches. The CDR3 has 13 residues. The CDR3 loop reads CASSSDRAETQYF. CDR3 nucleotides: TGTGCCAGCAGCTCGGACAGGGCAGAGACCCAGTACTTC.

This chain links TRBV9 with TRBJ1-4, with D possibly TRBD1 on 5 matching bases. The CDR3 covers 15 residues. Between the trimmed V and J ends, which lost 0 bases and 8 bases, there was a span of 14 bases. CDR1 is SGDLS and CDR2 is YYNGEE in the germline V gene. The CDR3 is CASSVEGREDEKLFF. For the CDR3, the DNA is TGTGCCAGCAGCGTAGAGGGCAGGGAGGACGAAAAACTGTTTTTT.

The rearrangement uses TRBV27 and TRBJ1-2; D possibly corresponds to TRBD1 (6 bases). Germline V lookup: CDR1 MNHEY, CDR2 SMNVEV (reference sequence). With 5 bases removed from V and 0 bases from J, the gap between germline ends came to 16 bases. This CDR3 is built from 16 residues. CDR3 in DNA: TGTGCCAGCAGTCCACACAGGGCCCGACCTAACTATGGCTACACCTTC. Translated: CASSPHRARPNYGYTF.

This chain uses TRBV2 with TRBJ2-3, with D maybe TRBD2 (5 bases). Germline V gene lookup returns CDR1 SNHLY and CDR2 FYNNEI. The ends were cut back, 6 bases at V and 2 bases at J, with 15 bases in the middle. The CDR3 is made up of 15 amino acids. CDR3 amino acids: CASRVRVASTDTQYF. The CDR3 DNA sequence: TGTGCCAGCAGGGTGAGGGTCGCATCCACAGATACGCAGTATTTT.

V is TRBV30 and J is TRBJ2-1, with TRBD2 matching over 8 bases. This CDR3 spans 14 amino acids. J lost 8 bases, V lost 1 base, and 7 bases had no gene match. The germline V gene encodes CDR1 GTSNPN and CDR2 SVGIG (reference sequence). CDR3 sequence: CAWSGGGRIYEQFF. In nucleotides, the CDR3 is TGTGCCTGGAGTGGTGGCGGGAGGATCTATGAGCAGTTCTTC.

The chain carries TRBV9 and TRBJ2-1, with D maybe TRBD1 (5 bases). The germline V gene has CDR1 SGDLS and CDR2 YYNGEE. This CDR3 contains 12 residues. V gave up 3 bases and J gave up 7 bases, with 8 bases separating them. The CDR3 DNA sequence: TGTGCCAGCAGCGCGGCAGGGAATGAGCAGTTCTTC. Translated: CASSAAGNEQFF. The full variable domain, its missing parts supplied by reference TRBV9 and TRBJ2-1, is DSGVTQTPKHLITATGQRVTLRCSPRSGDLSVYWYQQSLDQGLQFLIQYYNGEERAKGNILERFSAQQFPDLHSELNLSSLELGDSALYFCASSAAGNEQFFGPGTRLTVL.

The chain uses TRBV29-1 and TRBJ1-2; 8 nucleotides line up with TRBD1. The junction had 8 bases not matched to a gene; V was cut back by 7 bases and J by 7 bases. This CDR3 spans 12 amino acids. Per the germline V gene, CDR1 is SQVTM and CDR2 is ANQGSEA. The DNA of the CDR3 is TGCAGCGCCAGACAGGGGAGATCTGGCTACACCTTC. It specifies CSARQGRSGYTF.

The chain is built from TRBV28 and TRBJ1-1, with unresolved D. Germline lookup yields CDR1 MDHEN and CDR2 SYDVKM. The CDR3 loop spans 13 amino acids. V lost 2 bases and J lost 7, with 11 bases in between. The CDR3 is CASSLQLGGEAFF. Here the CDR3 DNA reads TGTGCCAGCAGTTTACAGCTAGGAGGTGAAGCTTTCTTT.

This rearrangement joins TRBV19 to TRBJ2-2, with 9 bases matching TRBD1. This CDR3 contains 15 residues. Germline V CDR1 and CDR2: LNHDA, SQIVND (reference sequence). V shed 3 bases, J shed 5 bases, and the junction held 4 bases outside the gene matches. The DNA for the CDR3 is TGTGCCAGTAGTATTGGGACAGGGATAACCGGGGAGCTGTTTTTT. Residues: CASSIGTGITGELFF.

The CDR3 spells CASSLGLSVIYEQYF. The CDR3 DNA reads as TGTGCCAGCAGCTTAGGGCTTAGCGTTATCTACGAGCAGTACTTC. The rearrangement links TRBV7-9 to TRBJ2-7, with a tentative D call TRBD2 (5 bases). V lost 1 base and J 3 bases, leaving 13 bases between the germline ends. The CDR3 is made up of 15 amino acids. Germline CDR1 is SEHNR and CDR2 is FQNEAQ (reference sequence).

The chain employs TRBV7-5 and TRBJ1-1. TRBV7-5 is annotated as a pseudogene. The CDR3 spans 16 residues. The CDR3 here is CVRSSPREGRDTEAFF. The CDR3 DNA reads as TGTGTCAGAAGCTCCCCCCGAGAGGGTAGGGACACTGAAGCTTTCTTT.

The V gene is TRBV7-2, the J gene TRBJ1-2; TRBD1 aligns across 12 bases. Germline CDR1 SGHTA, CDR2 FQGNSA. After removal of 5 bases from V and 7 bases from J, the junction contained 14 bases not matched to a gene. This CDR3 has 17 amino acids. The CDR3 coding sequence is TGTGCCAGCAGCCGAGACCGGGACAGGGGGCTCATAAGTGGCTACACCTTC. Protein: CASSRDRDRGLISGYTF.

The gene calls are TRBV4-1 and TRBJ2-2; the D gene is possibly TRBD2 (6 bases). The CDR3 is made up of 18 amino acids. V lost 3 bases and J 4 bases, leaving 21 bases between the germline ends. The germline CDR1 and CDR2 sequences are MGHRA and YSYEKL. The CDR3 sequence: CASSHPLREPSPTGELFF. CDR3 nucleotide sequence: TGCGCCAGCAGCCATCCACTACGGGAGCCTTCCCCCACCGGGGAGCTGTTTTTT.

The rearrangement links TRBV28 to TRBJ2-7; 12 bases align to TRBD2. This CDR3 is built from 16 residues. Germline-derived CDR1 and CDR2 are MDHEN and SYDVKM. Unmatched junction bases numbered 4, after V lost 4 bases and J lost 0 bases. CDR3 sequence reads: CASSSGTSGSSYEQYF. Written as DNA, the CDR3 is TGTGCCAGCAGTTCAGGGACTAGCGGGTCCTCCTACGAGCAGTACTTC.

The rearrangement joins TRBV5-4 to TRBJ2-7; TRBD2 matches at 8 bases. The V and J ends lost 6 bases and 3 bases, in that order; junction bases with no gene match: 11. Germline lookup yields CDR1 SGHNT and CDR2 YYREEE (reference sequence). This CDR3 region has 15 residues. The CDR3 is CASTRRGSGNYEQYF. The CDR3 region has the DNA TGTGCCAGCACTCGAAGGGGTAGCGGGAACTACGAGCAGTACTTC. Full variable domain (rest looked up from reference TRBV5-4 and TRBJ2-7): ETGVTQSPTHLIKTRGQQVTLRCSSQSGHNTVSWYQQALGQGPQFIFQYYREEENGRGNFPPRFSGLQFPNYSSELNVNALELDDSALYLCASTRRGSGNYEQYFGPGTRLTVT.

The chain links TRBV5-1 to TRBJ1-1; TRBD1 aligns across 8 bases. The V gene end was trimmed by 4 bases and the J gene end by 1 base; junction bases not matched to a gene: 6. Germline CDR1 is SGHRS and CDR2 is YFSETQ. CDR3 size: 15 residues. CDR3 DNA: TGCGCCAGCAGCGGTATAGGACAGGGGAACACTGAAGCTTTCTTT. Translation: CASSGIGQGNTEAFF.

The J gene is TRBJ1-1, the V gene TRBV7-6; tentative D call: TRBD1 (5 bases). Germline CDR1 SGHVS, CDR2 FNYEAQ. Trimming removed 5 bases from V and 1 base from J, with 11 bases in between. The CDR3 has 14 amino acids. CDR3 DNA: TGTGCCAGCAGCCCGGGACTGCAGAACACTGAAGCTTTCTTT. This gives the protein CASSPGLQNTEAFF.

The chain carries TRBV19 and TRBJ2-2; TRBD1 matches 9 bases. The junction had 9 bases not matched to a gene; V was cut back by 3 bases and J by 7 bases. The CDR3 is made up of 16 amino acids. CDR1 and CDR2 from the germline V gene are LNHDA and SQIVND (reference sequence). The CDR3 here is CASSIPRDRVIGELFF. CDR3 bases: TGTGCCAGTAGTATCCCCCGGGACAGGGTAATCGGGGAGCTGTTTTTT. Looking up the rest from reference TRBV19 and TRBJ2-2 gives the full variable domain: DGGITQSPKYLFRKEGQNVTLSCEQNLNHDAMYWYRQDPGQGLRLIYYSQIVNDFQKGDIAEGYSVSREKKESFPLTVTSAQKNPTAFYLCASSIPRDRVIGELFFGEGSRLTVL.

The gene calls are TRBV5-4 and TRBJ2-2; D is uncertain. Germline CDR1 SGHNT, CDR2 YYREEE (reference sequence). The ends were cut back, 4 bases at V and 7 bases at J, with 8 bases in the middle. The CDR3 runs 12 residues. The CDR3: CASSAAIGELFF. CDR3 bases: TGTGCCAGCAGCGCTGCGATCGGGGAGCTGTTTTTT.

The chain couples TRBV15 to TRBJ2-2; D possibly corresponds to TRBD2 (5 bases). V was pared by 0 bases and J by 0 bases, with 17 bases between. The length of the CDR3 is 19 residues. Germline lookup yields CDR1 LNHNV and CDR2 YYDKDF (reference sequence). The CDR3, as DNA: TGTGCCACCAGCAGAGATTACCCAGCGGCGGGTACGAACACCGGGGAGCTGTTTTTT. Translating gives CATSRDYPAAGTNTGELFF.

The chain links TRBV10-3 to TRBJ2-3, with 7 bases fitting TRBD2. CDR1 is ENHRY, CDR2 SYGVKD, per germline. V shed 8 bases and J 6 bases; nucleotides not matched to a gene: 11. The CDR3 loop spans 14 amino acids. The CDR3 protein is CAISPREDQDTQYF. DNA for the CDR3: TGTGCCATCTCCCCACGGGAGGACCAGGATACGCAGTATTTT.

CDR3 nucleotide sequence: TGCACCAGCAGCCAAGAATTCAACGAGCAGTACTTC. Its protein is CTSSQEFNEQYF. The chain combines TRBV1 with TRBJ2-7; the listed D gene, TRBD1, was not tested against the DNA. TRBV1 represents a pseudogene. The CDR3 runs 12 residues.

Only one count was recorded for this clone. The chain couples TRBV7-9 to TRBJ2-2, with TRBD2 identical over 7 bases. The CDR3 has 16 amino acids. V lost 2 bases and J lost 6; bases outside the gene matches: 9. Germline CDR1 SEHNR, CDR2 FQNEAQ (reference sequence). CDR3 in amino acids: CASSLWGRAGSGELFF. Written as DNA, the CDR3 is TGTGCCAGCAGCTTATGGGGGAGGGCCGGTTCCGGGGAGCTGTTTTTT. Variable domain in full (rest from reference TRBV7-9 and TRBJ2-2): DTGVSQNPRHKITKRGQNVTFRCDPISEHNRLYWYRQTLGQGPEFLTYFQNEAQLEKSRLLSDRFSAERPKGSFSTLEIQRTEQGDSAMYLCASSLWGRAGSGELFFGEGSRLTVL.

This clone is a singleton in its sample. The chain joins TRBV5-4 to TRBJ2-5, with a weak D call TRBD1 (6 bases). The CDR3 covers 13 residues. In germline, CDR1 is SGHNT, CDR2 YYREEE (reference sequence). V was cut by 0 bases and J by 5 bases, with 8 bases left in between. The CDR3 nucleotides read TGTGCCAGCAGCTTGGTTGGGGGCGAGACCCAGTACTTC. Translation gives CASSLVGGETQYF. The complete variable domain, with remaining parts taken from reference TRBV5-4 and TRBJ2-5, reads ETGVTQSPTHLIKTRGQQVTLRCSSQSGHNTVSWYQQALGQGPQFIFQYYREEENGRGNFPPRFSGLQFPNYSSELNVNALELDDSALYLCASSLVGGETQYFGPGTRLLVL.